This TCR beta chain was identified in a study of cytomegalovirus exposure and HLA in healthy donors. Overall study results and limits: A few CMV-associated chains proved CMV antigen-specific in vitro. For most subjects, TCR beta sequences were reported to predict HLA-A and HLA-B alleles with accuracy. Information on immune exposure was restricted to one variable (CMV serostatus).

Primers included in the PCR were 60 Vbeta and 13 Jbeta primers. Original processing methods: Among the unique TCR beta chains that a later analysis counted, 70 million to 85 million in all, 10 million to 13 million were shared. The assay was immunoSEQ multiplex PCR, and TCRdb's table has in-frame clones only and misses some. V and J calls plus clone size are reproduced from that table; the DNA served to infer D and trimming. This table holds 120,000 to 150,000 clones, over 60% found once. This clone was recorded a few times. What it binds is unknown. One end of the junction is discordant with germline, which a read error may explain. The CDR3 covers 10 residues. CDR1 and CDR2 (germline): SQVTM, ANQGSEA.

The chain joins TRBV29-1 to TRBJ1-2; D is perhaps TRBD1 (6 bases). The source of this sequence is a man aged 35 to 55 in good health and CMV-seropositive. Sequencing used PBMCs. CDR3 loop: CSVKVGTWAF. CDR3 nucleotide sequence: TGCAGCGTGAAGGTCGGGACATGGGCTTTC. Full variable domain (rest looked up from reference TRBV29-1 and TRBJ1-2): SAVISQKPSRDICQRGTSLTIQCQVDSQVTMMFWYRQQPGQSLTLIATANQGSEATYESGFVIDKFPISRPNLTFSTLTVSNMSPEDSSIYLCSVKVGTWAFGSGTRLTVV.